A selection of T cell receptor beta chains follows, all from one sample in a study of blood T cell repertoires in COVID-19. Profiling relied on immunoSEQ multiplex PCR, and the TCRdb table lists in-frame clones only, not all of them. The sample shows roughly 50,000 clones, about 90% of them seen only once. Sequencing input: peripheral blood. The source is a man older than 75 with acute or convalescent COVID-19. CDR3s include the opening cysteine and the closing phenylalanine or tryptophan. A D gene is named only where the DNA matches it firmly. Clone size is stated in some rows and not others, as once, few, many or a class when expanded.

j_call clone_size v_call d_call cdr3_aa cdr3_nt
TRBJ1-1 - TRBV29-1 TRBD1 CSTCRDRGNTEAFF TGCAGCACGTGCCGGGACAGGGGGAACACTGAAGCTTTCTTT
TRBJ1-2 - TRBV10-3 - CAIRGLSYGYTF TGTGCCATCAGGGGCCTAAGCTATGGCTACACCTTC
TRBJ1-1 once TRBV29-1 - CSVGAPLQGYTEAFF TGCAGCGTTGGGGCCCCGTTACAGGGCTACACTGAAGCTTTCTTT
TRBJ1-2 - TRBV2 TRBD1 CASTRDRDGYTF TGTGCCAGCACCCGGGACAGGGACGGCTACACCTTC
TRBJ1-2 - TRBV7-8 TRBD1 CASSLAGSGGSGYTF TGTGCCAGCAGCTTAGCCGGGTCAGGGGGCAGTGGCTACACCTTC
TRBJ2-1 once TRBV18 - CASSPRRQSNEQFF TGTGCCAGCTCACCGCGACGACAGAGCAATGAGCAGTTCTTC
TRBJ1-1 - TRBV29-1 TRBD1 CSVWTGGNTEAFF TGCAGCGTTTGGACAGGGGGGAACACTGAAGCTTTCTTT
TRBJ1-2 - TRBV6-5 TRBD1 CASSRTGHGYTF TGTGCCAGCAGCCGGACAGGGCATGGCTACACCTTC
TRBJ1-3 - TRBV7-2 TRBD1 CASSRTGGARSNTIYF TGTGCCAGCAGTAGGACAGGGGGCGCGAGAAGTAACACCATATATTTT
TRBJ2-5 - TRBV29-1 - CSGSLSQETQYF TGCAGCGGTTCCTTGTCTCAAGAGACCCAGTACTTC
TRBJ2-3 - TRBV11-3 TRBD2 CASSLGVAGSTDTQYF TGTGCCAGCAGCTTGGGGGTAGCGGGGAGCACAGATACGCAGTATTTT
TRBJ1-2 - TRBV19 - CASSIGQGYGYTF TGTGCCAGTAGTATAGGTCAGGGTTATGGCTACACCTTC
TRBJ1-4 - TRBV7-2 - CASSLATGATNEKLFF TGTGCCAGCAGCTTAGCCACGGGGGCAACTAATGAAAAACTGTTTTTT
TRBJ1-1 - TRBV18 - CASSLTENTEAFF TGTGCCAGCTCACTGACAGAGAACACTGAAGCTTTCTTT
TRBJ1-4 - TRBV2 - CASISRGFNEKLFF TGTGCCAGCATTAGCAGGGGTTTTAATGAAAAACTGTTTTTT
TRBJ1-5 few TRBV6-1 - CASSERYNQPQHF TGTGCCAGCAGTGAGAGGTACAATCAGCCCCAGCATTTT
TRBJ1-5 once TRBV3-1/TRBV3-2 - CASSQVGGNQPQHF TGTGCCAGCAGCCAAGTCGGGGGGAATCAGCCCCAGCATTTT
TRBJ2-1 - TRBV18 TRBD2 CASSPQGGTSVGHEQFF TGTGCCAGCTCACCACAAGGGGGGACTAGTGTGGGCCATGAGCAGTTCTTC
TRBJ2-7 - TRBV3-1/TRBV3-2 TRBD1 CASSRDRDDDEQYF TGTGCCAGCAGCCGCGACAGGGACGACGACGAGCAGTACTTC
TRBJ2-3 - TRBV5-6 - CASSLGAHTDTQYF TGTGCCAGCAGCTTGGGGGCACACACAGATACGCAGTATTTT
TRBJ2-7 - TRBV28 TRBD1 CASRPPGTGGGEQYF TGTGCCAGCAGACCTCCCGGGACAGGGGGTGGAGAGCAGTACTTC
TRBJ2-7 - TRBV10-2 TRBD2 CASSDPSGVPNSYEQYF TGCGCCAGCAGTGACCCTAGCGGGGTCCCGAACTCCTACGAGCAGTACTTC
TRBJ2-5 - TRBV3-1/TRBV3-2 - CASSHNIETQYF TGTGCCAGCAGCCATAATATTGAGACCCAGTACTTC
TRBJ1-1 once TRBV4-1 - CASSQERYTEAFF TGCGCCAGCAGCCAAGAACGGTACACTGAAGCTTTCTTT